Listed here is a single T cell receptor beta chain. Its cognate antigen is unknown. The V end lost 2 bases, the J end lost 8 bases, and 16 bases lay between the germline ends. CDR3 length: 15 amino acids. The authors produced TCR alpha and TCR beta cDNA libraries with sample barcodes and UMIs by 5'RACE using constant-segment primers. TCRdb re-called the 5' RACE reads with MiXCR, one entry per CDR3 protein. The sample includes about 200,000 distinct CDR3 sequences, roughly 18% of them seen just once. This specimen comes from a study of T-cell memory formation after mild COVID-19. Study-wide results and limits: Largely, contracting CD4+ clones fell within CM and EM, and contracting CD8+ clones within EMRA.

This chain uses TRBV23-1 with TRBJ2-1, with D unclear. TRBV23-1 qualifies as an ORF whose function is uncertain. The TCR sequence derives from an adult woman who had mild COVID-19 (a few samples of this study predate the infection). Cell type and time point are not known. Sequences were obtained from PBMCs or a T cell subset sorted from them (not recorded which). The CDR3 region is CASSQTLLGTHEQFF. In DNA form, the CDR3 reads TGCGCCAGCAGTCAAACCCTACTTGGTACTCATGAGCAGTTCTTC.